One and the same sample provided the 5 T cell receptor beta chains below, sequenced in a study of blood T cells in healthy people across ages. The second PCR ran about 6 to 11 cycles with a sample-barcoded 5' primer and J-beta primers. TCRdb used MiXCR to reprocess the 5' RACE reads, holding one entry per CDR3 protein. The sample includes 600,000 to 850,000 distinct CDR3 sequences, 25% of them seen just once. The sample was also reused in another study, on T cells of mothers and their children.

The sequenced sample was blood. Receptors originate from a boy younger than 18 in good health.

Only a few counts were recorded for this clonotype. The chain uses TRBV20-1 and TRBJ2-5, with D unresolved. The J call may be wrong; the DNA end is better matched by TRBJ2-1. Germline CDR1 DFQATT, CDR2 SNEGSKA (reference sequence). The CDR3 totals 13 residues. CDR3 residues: CSAREWKDNEQFF. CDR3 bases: TGCAGTGCTAGGGAGTGGAAAGACAATGAGCAGTTCTTC.

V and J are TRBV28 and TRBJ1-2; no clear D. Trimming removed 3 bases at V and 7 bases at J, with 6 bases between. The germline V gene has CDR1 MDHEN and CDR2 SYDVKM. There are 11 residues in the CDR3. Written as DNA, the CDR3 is TGTGCCAGCAGTTTGGCGCGTGGCTACACCTTC. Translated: CASSLARGYTF.

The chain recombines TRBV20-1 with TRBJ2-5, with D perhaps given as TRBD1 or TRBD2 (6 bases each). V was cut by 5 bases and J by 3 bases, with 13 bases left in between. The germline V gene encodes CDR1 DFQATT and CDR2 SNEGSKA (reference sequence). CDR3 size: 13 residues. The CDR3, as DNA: TGCAGTGCTTTAGCGGAGGGGGAAGAGACCCAGTACTTC. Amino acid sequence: CSALAEGEETQYF.

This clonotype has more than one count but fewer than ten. This CDR3 is CSARDGGNQNNEQFF. Written as DNA, the CDR3 is TGCAGTGCTAGAGATGGGGGGAACCAAAACAATGAGCAGTTCTTC. J is TRBJ2-5 and V is TRBV20-1; tentative D call: TRBD2 (6 bases). The better agreement between TRBJ2-1 and the DNA end casts doubt on the J call. Germline V gene sequence: CDR1 DFQATT, CDR2 SNEGSKA (reference sequence). The CDR3 runs to 15 residues.

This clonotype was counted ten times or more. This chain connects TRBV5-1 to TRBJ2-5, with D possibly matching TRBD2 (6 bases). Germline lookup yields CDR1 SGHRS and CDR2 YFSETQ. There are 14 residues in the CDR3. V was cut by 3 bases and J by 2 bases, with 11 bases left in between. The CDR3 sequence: CASSSGTPQETQYF. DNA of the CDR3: TGCGCCAGCAGCTCCGGGACTCCGCAAGAGACCCAGTACTTC.